The text below deals with one TCR beta chain. After removal of 4 bases from V and 4 bases from J, the junction contained 11 bases not matched to a gene. The length of the CDR3 is 16 residues. Germline loops: CDR1 MDHEN, CDR2 SYDVKM. Profiling relied on immunoSEQ multiplex PCR, and the TCRdb table lists in-frame clones only, not all of them. The sample records about 320,000 clones, about 82% being singletons. The data were taken from a study of blood T cell repertoires in COVID-19. Sequencing used peripheral blood. The chain uses TRBV28 and TRBJ1-2; 8 nucleotides match TRBD1. This TCR was recovered from a human donor in a cohort sampled during active COVID-19. The CDR3 loop reads CASSYRDRIPTYGYTF. The CDR3 DNA sequence: TGTGCCAGCAGTTACCGGGACAGGATTCCCACCTATGGCTACACCTTC.